One sample yielded the 18 T cell receptor beta chains listed below, sequenced in a study of breast tumors, draining lymph nodes, adjacent tissues. A single record per CDR3 protein comes from TCRdb applying MiXCR to the multiplex PCR reads. Of about 270,000 distinct CDR3 sequences listed, around 30% are singletons. Breast cancer patients provided tissue from their axillary draining lymph nodes. The sequencing sample was made of axillary lymph node tissue. These receptor sequences come from a female donor with breast cancer. Some clones in this sample may be carry-over from other donors' samples.

This clonotype was counted once. The chain recombines TRBV2 with TRBJ1-6; 9 nucleotides line up with TRBD1. Germline CDR1 is SNHLY and CDR2 is FYNNEI. CDR3 length: 17 residues. The V and J ends lost 4 bases and 4 bases, in that order; junction bases with no gene match: 8. This CDR3 is CASSGTGTGSYNSPLHF. The CDR3 nucleotides are TGTGCCAGCAGTGGGACAGGGACAGGGTCATATAATTCACCCCTCCACTTT. The whole variable domain, remainder taken from reference TRBV2 and TRBJ1-6, is EPEVTQTPSHQVTQMGQEVILRCVPISNHLYFYWYRQILGQKVEFLVSFYNNEISEKSEIFDDQFSVERPDGSNFTLKIRSTKLEDSAMYFCASSGTGTGSYNSPLHFGNGTRLTVT.

In its sample, this clonotype was seen many times. This chain uses TRBV5-1 with TRBJ2-7; D perhaps matches TRBD1 (6 bases). The germline V and J ends were trimmed by 2 bases and 1 base, with 10 bases remaining between them. The germline gives CDR1 SGHRS, CDR2 YFSETQ. This CDR3 has 14 amino acids. The CDR3 loop is CASSFYRASYEQYF. CDR3 in DNA: TGCGCCAGCAGCTTCTACAGGGCATCCTACGAGCAGTACTTC.

This chain connects TRBV6-5 to TRBJ2-1, with 11 nucleotides matching TRBD2. V lost 6 bases, J lost 8 bases, and 9 bases stayed unmatched. This CDR3 contains 15 residues. Germline V CDR1 and CDR2: MNHEY, SVGAGI. The CDR3 DNA reads TGTGCCAGCAGGGGACTAGCGGTGCTGTTGGATGAGCAGTTCTTC. It yields the protein CASRGLAVLLDEQFF.

This clonotype was detected many times. This rearrangement joins TRBV2 to TRBJ2-1; D uncertain. The CDR3 is made up of 14 amino acids. V was pared by 4 bases and J by 8 bases, with 15 bases between. Germline V gene lookup returns CDR1 SNHLY and CDR2 FYNNEI. The CDR3 DNA follows: TGTGCCAGCAGTGTGGTTAAAGGGTTCGATGAGCAGTTCTTC. Translated: CASSVVKGFDEQFF.

This clonotype was seen many times. The genes are TRBV12-3 or TRBV12-4 and TRBJ1-6, with no clear D. Trimming left V 5 bases short and J 11 bases short, with 16 bases between. The CDR3 totals 14 residues. Here the CDR3 DNA reads TGTGCCAGCAGTGCCTCAGTGGCGGGCGCACCCCTCCACTTT. It yields the protein CASSASVAGAPLHF.

This clonotype was picked up many times. The V and J genes are TRBV13 and TRBJ2-5; 7 nucleotides agree with TRBD1. The germline gives CDR1 PRHDT, CDR2 FYEKMQ (reference sequence). Germline trimming cut 0 bases from V and 5 bases from J; bases unmatched to any gene: 9. The CDR3 spans 16 residues. CDR3 protein: CASSLGGAGGSETQYF. CDR3 bases: TGTGCCAGCAGCTTAGGCGGGGCAGGGGGTTCTGAGACCCAGTACTTC.

The sample holds many counts of this clonotype. The V gene is TRBV7-2, the J gene TRBJ1-4; 10 positions match TRBD1. The CDR3 covers 14 residues. Per the germline V gene, CDR1 is SGHTA and CDR2 is FQGNSA. J lost 8 bases, V lost 5 bases, and 5 bases had no gene match. This CDR3 reads CASSRQGAEEKLFF. The DNA of the CDR3 is TGTGCCAGCAGCCGACAGGGGGCAGAGGAAAAACTGTTTTTT.

This clonotype was recorded a few times. It may be a read error: a sequence one base away is much more abundant. This rearrangement joins TRBV12-5 to TRBJ2-3, with D maybe TRBD2 (7 bases). The CDR3 runs to 15 residues. Germline V lookup: CDR1 LGHNT, CDR2 FRNRAP. CDR3: CASKIGQGRGDTQYF. The CDR3 DNA is TGTGCCAGCAAAATCGGGCAGGGGAGGGGAGATACGCAGTATTTT.

This clonotype was detected ten times or more. In DNA, the CDR3 is TGTGCCAGCAGGTCTGGGGGCGCGTCGGAAAAACTGTTTTTT. As protein: CASRSGGASEKLFF. The J gene is TRBJ1-4, the V gene TRBV6-1, with D perhaps matching TRBD1 (6 bases). The CDR3 is 14 residues long. The V end lost 6 bases, the J end lost 8 bases, and 16 bases lay between the germline ends. The V gene's germline CDR1 is MNHNS and CDR2 SASEGT.

This clonotype was recorded at least ten times. This chain links TRBV24-1 with TRBJ2-2; no clear D. Deletions cut 5 bases from V and 5 bases from J, with 11 bases between. The CDR3 contains 14 residues. Germline V lookup: CDR1 KGHDR, CDR2 SFDVKD. Here the CDR3 reads CATSVGSWTGELFF. DNA of the CDR3: TGTGCCACCAGTGTTGGAAGTTGGACCGGGGAGCTGTTTTTT.

In its sample, this clonotype was seen a few times. Compared with germline, one end of the junction differs, possibly owing to a read error. The chain joins TRBV5-1 to TRBJ2-1, with a possible D match to TRBD2 (6 bases). The CDR3 is 14 residues long. Germline lookup yields CDR1 SGHRS and CDR2 YFSETQ. The CDR3 reads CASSAGDSYNGQFF. The CDR3 bases are TGCGCCAGCAGCGCCGGGGACTCCTACAATGGGCAGTTCTTC.

In this sample, this clonotype turned up many times. The chain recombines TRBV7-9 with TRBJ1-3; 7 bases line up with TRBD1. CDR1 SEHNR and CDR2 FQNEAQ come from the germline V gene (reference sequence). This CDR3 region has 16 residues. V was clipped by 5 bases and J by 0 bases; unmatched bases: 7. The CDR3 sequence is CASSPGQRASGNTIYF. The CDR3 DNA reads as TGTGCCAGCAGCCCGGGACAGCGCGCCTCTGGAAACACCATATATTTT.

The chain recombines TRBV6-5 with TRBJ2-2, with 11 bases fitting TRBD1. The CDR3 is made up of 14 amino acids. V trimming: 7 bases; J trimming: 6 bases; junction bases outside the gene matches: 4. The V gene's germline CDR1 is MNHEY and CDR2 SVGAGI. CDR3 coding DNA: TGTGCCAGCAATGGACAGGGGGCTCCCGGGGAGCTGTTTTTT. Translated: CASNGQGAPGELFF.

There are many counts of this clonotype. The rearrangement uses TRBV29-1 and TRBJ2-3, with TRBD2 as a possible D gene (6 bases). Germline loops: CDR1 SQVTM, CDR2 ANQGSEA. The CDR3 totals 13 residues. V lost 7 bases and J lost 2, with 13 bases in between. This CDR3 reads CSANSGYTDTQYF. DNA of the CDR3: TGCAGCGCCAATAGCGGATACACAGATACGCAGTATTTT.

This clonotype was observed at least ten times. V usage is TRBV5-5 and J usage is TRBJ2-7; the match to TRBD2 covers 7 bases. The CDR3 is 16 amino acids. Germline V lookup: CDR1 SGHKS, CDR2 YYEKEE (reference sequence). Unmatched junction bases numbered 8, after V lost 0 bases and J lost 2 bases. The CDR3 loop is CASSLDGLVLTYEQYF. The CDR3 DNA reads as TGTGCCAGCAGCTTGGATGGACTAGTTCTTACCTACGAGCAGTACTTC. Full variable domain (remainder filled in from reference TRBV5-5 and TRBJ2-7): DAGVTQSPTHLIKTRGQQVTLRCSPISGHKSVSWYQQVLGQGPQFIFQYYEKEERGRGNFPDRFSARQFPNYSSELNVNALLLGDSALYLCASSLDGLVLTYEQYFGPGTRLTVT.

This clonotype was observed many times. The chain joins TRBV24-1 to TRBJ2-5, with D hard to call. The CDR3 loop spans 14 amino acids. V shed 0 bases and J shed 2 bases, with 6 bases lying between them. CDR1 is KGHDR and CDR2 is SFDVKD in the germline V gene. Here the CDR3 reads CATSDLAGQETQYF. The CDR3 DNA sequence: TGTGCCACCAGTGATTTGGCAGGTCAAGAGACCCAGTACTTC.

Only one count was recorded for this clonotype. An end of the junction differs from the germline gene, which may be a read error. This sequence joins TRBV19 and TRBJ2-3; D not resolved. The CDR3 runs to 16 residues. The germline V gene has CDR1 LNHDA and CDR2 SQIVND (reference sequence). The CDR3 nucleotides read TGTGCCAGTGGTATTGGTGGGGTTGGTGGAACAGATACGCAGTATTTT. It encodes CASGIGGVGGTDTQYF.

This clonotype showed up many times. The chain carries TRBV2 and TRBJ1-2, with 10 bases that match TRBD1. Trimming removed 10 bases from V and 6 bases from J; junction bases left unmatched: 8. Germline assignment: CDR1 SNHLY and CDR2 FYNNEI. This CDR3 comprises 13 residues. CDR3 nucleotides: TGTGCCATCCGGGACAGGGGCACAGATGGCTACACCTTC. As protein: CAIRDRGTDGYTF.